The sequence of this TCR beta chain was determined in a study of blood T cell repertoires in COVID-19. On the study more broadly: Specimens from acute and convalescent COVID-19 originated in the United States, Italy and Spain. From T cells, B-cell-depleted T cells, or PBMCs came the material, which was cDNA or gDNA.

With V trimmed by 1 base and J by 5 bases, 10 bases remained unmatched. The CDR3 covers 16 residues. Per germline, CDR1 SGHRS and CDR2 YFSETQ. In the original workflow: The authors estimated nucleated cell counts from reference gene primer amplification. TCRdb's table, derived via immunoSEQ multiplex PCR, lists solely in-frame clones and lacks some. The DNA was the basis for D and trimming; V, J and clone size are from that table. The sample includes 120,000 or so clones, roughly 90% of them seen just once. The chain employs TRBV5-1 and TRBJ1-1; 8 bases align to TRBD1. Material for sequencing was peripheral blood. This TCR came from a man in his forties or fifties with acute or convalescent COVID-19. CDR3 loop: CASSLPFGQGGTEAFF. The CDR3 DNA reads TGCGCCAGCAGCTTGCCATTTGGACAGGGTGGGACTGAAGCTTTCTTT.